This T cell receptor (beta chain) is from a study of human T cells and chemical hapten exposure. Background on the study: Mainly, slight library volume differences in the pool made TCR yields vary.

The sample's time point: pre-sensitization, week 0. Treatment noted: therapeutic diphenylcyclopropenone sensitization with weekly scalp DPC. The library attached unique molecular identifiers to individual cDNA molecules. TCRdb reanalysed the RACE reads using MiXCR and keeps one entry per CDR3 protein. Of 350,000 to 400,000 distinct CDR3 sequences in the sample, 4% to 6% are singletons; the top ten hold 2.5% to 3%. With regard to this clonotype: As yet, its antigen is unknown.

V lost 5 bases, J lost 6 bases, and 19 bases stayed unmatched. The germline V gene encodes CDR1 SGHTA and CDR2 FQGNSA. The CDR3 has 18 residues. Study findings and constraints: No alteration of TCRs above 1 in 1000 frequency was seen with DPC sensitization.

This specimen consisted of whole blood, obtained in connection with sensitization to the hapten diphenylcyclopropenone (DPC). The source is a woman in her 50s with alopecia areata. Some clones in this sample may be carry-over from other donors' samples. J is TRBJ2-1 and V is TRBV7-2; TRBD2 matches at 7 bases. This CDR3 reads CASSQTDTGLDFLNEQFF. The DNA of the CDR3 is TGTGCCAGCAGCCAGACGGATACAGGACTAGACTTTCTCAATGAGCAGTTCTTC.